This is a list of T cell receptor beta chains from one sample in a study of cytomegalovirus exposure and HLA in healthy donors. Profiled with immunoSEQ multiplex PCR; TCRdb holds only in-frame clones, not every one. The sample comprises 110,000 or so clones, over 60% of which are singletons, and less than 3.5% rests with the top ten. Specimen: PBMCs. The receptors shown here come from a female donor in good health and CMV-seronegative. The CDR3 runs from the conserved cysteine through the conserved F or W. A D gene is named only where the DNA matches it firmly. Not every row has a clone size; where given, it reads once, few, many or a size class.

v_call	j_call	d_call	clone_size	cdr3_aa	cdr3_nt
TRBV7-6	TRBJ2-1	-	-	CASSSSKSRGSVGEQFF	TGTGCCAGCAGCTCGTCCAAGTCCCGGGGATCCGTCGGTGAGCAGTTCTTC
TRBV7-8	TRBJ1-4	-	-	CASSLVQGAFNEKLFF	TGCGCCAGCAGCTTGGTCCAGGGCGCCTTTAATGAAAAACTGTTTTTT
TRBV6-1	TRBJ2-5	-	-	CASSEAWGRGETQYF	TGTGCCAGCAGTGAAGCATGGGGGCGCGGAGAGACCCAGTACTTC
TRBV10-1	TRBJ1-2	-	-	CASSDKGECGYGYTF	TGCGCCAGCAGTGACAAGGGGGAGTGCGGGTATGGCTACACCTTC
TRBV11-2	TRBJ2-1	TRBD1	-	CASSLGPDRVGQFF	TGTGCCAGCAGCTTAGGCCCCGACAGGGTCGGGCAGTTCTTC
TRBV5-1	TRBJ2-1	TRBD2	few	CASSLVGGPYNEQFF	TGCGCCAGCAGCTTGGTGGGAGGGCCCTACAATGAGCAGTTCTTC
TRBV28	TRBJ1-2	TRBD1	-	CASSTLGQGGRNYGYTF	TGTGCCAGCAGCACTCTCGGACAGGGGGGAAGAAACTATGGCTACACCTTC
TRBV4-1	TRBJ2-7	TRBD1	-	CASSQKGQGGYEQYF	TGCGCCAGCAGCCAAAAAGGACAGGGTGGTTACGAGCAGTACTTC
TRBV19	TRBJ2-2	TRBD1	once	CASSRDRVPGELFF	TGTGCCAGCTCCCGGGACAGGGTCCCCGGGGAGCTGTTTTTT
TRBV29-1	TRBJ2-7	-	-	CSVDRRGLSSSYEQYF	TGCAGCGTTGACCGACGCGGCTTATCTTCCTCCTACGAGCAGTACTTC
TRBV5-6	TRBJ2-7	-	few	CASSYNDDSYEQYF	TGTGCCAGCAGCTATAACGACGACAGCTACGAGCAGTACTTC
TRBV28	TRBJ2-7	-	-	CASNRGYSSYEQYF	TGTGCCAGCAATAGGGGGTACAGCTCCTACGAGCAGTACTTC
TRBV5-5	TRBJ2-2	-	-	CASSPPSQGNTGELFF	TGTGCCAGCAGCCCACCGTCACAGGGAAACACCGGGGAGCTGTTTTTT
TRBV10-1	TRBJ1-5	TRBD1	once	CASSGDRYSNQPQHF	TGCGCCAGCAGTGGGGACAGGTATAGCAATCAGCCCCAGCATTTT
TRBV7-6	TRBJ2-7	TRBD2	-	CASSLEPGGASSSYEQYF	TGTGCCAGCAGCTTAGAGCCGGGAGGGGCTAGCAGCTCCTACGAGCAGTACTTC
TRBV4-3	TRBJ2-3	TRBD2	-	CASSQAQGSGGSTDTQYF	TGCGCCAGCAGCCAGGCCCAAGGTAGCGGGGGAAGCACAGATACGCAGTATTTT
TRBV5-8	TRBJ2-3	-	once	CASKTRAGRGTTDTQYF	TGTGCCAGCAAGACACGCGCGGGGCGGGGGACAACAGATACGCAGTATTTT
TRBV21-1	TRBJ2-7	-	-	CASTPGDPSPGQGEQYF	TGTGCCAGCACCCCGGGCGACCCCTCCCCGGGACAGGGGGAGCAGTACTTC
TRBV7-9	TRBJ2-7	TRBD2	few	CACSGGLGAYEQYF	TGTGCGTGCTCGGGAGGGCTGGGGGCCTACGAGCAGTACTTC
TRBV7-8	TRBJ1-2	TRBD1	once	CASSSSLDRSGYTF	TGTGCCAGCAGCTCAAGCTTGGACAGGAGTGGCTACACCTTC
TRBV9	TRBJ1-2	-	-	CASSAAGGYTF	TGTGCCAGCAGCGCGGCGGGTGGCTACACCTTC
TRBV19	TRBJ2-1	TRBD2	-	CASSRAGGLLNEQFF	TGTGCCAGTAGTCGAGCGGGGGGACTTCTCAATGAGCAGTTCTTC
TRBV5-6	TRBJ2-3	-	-	CASSSYSIRFPDTQYF	TGTGCCAGCAGCTCATACTCGATTCGATTCCCGGATACGCAGTATTTT
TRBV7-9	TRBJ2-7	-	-	CASSLSQEQYF	TGTGCCAGCAGCTTGTCCCAGGAGCAGTACTTC
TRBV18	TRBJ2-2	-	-	CASSPSGPGELFF	TGTGCCAGCTCACCATCGGGTCCCGGGGAGCTGTTTTTT
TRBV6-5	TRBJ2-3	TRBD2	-	CATRVTSGTDTQYF	TGTGCCACCCGTGTGACTAGCGGCACAGATACGCAGTATTTT
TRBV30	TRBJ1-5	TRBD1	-	CAWSANRGQGNEPQHF	TGTGCCTGGAGCGCAAACCGCGGACAGGGGAATGAACCCCAGCATTTT
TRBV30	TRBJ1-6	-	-	CAWKVTESSPLHF	TGTGCCTGGAAGGTTACGGAGAGTTCACCCCTCCACTTT
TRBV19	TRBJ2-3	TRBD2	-	CAIGTSGGAVPDTQYF	TGTGCCATTGGGACTAGCGGGGGGGCCGTCCCGGATACGCAGTATTTT
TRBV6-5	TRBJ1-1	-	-	CASSYPAFGKDSEAFF	TGTGCCAGCAGTTACCCGGCTTTCGGTAAGGACTCTGAAGCTTTCTTT
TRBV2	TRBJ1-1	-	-	CASNYGMNTEAFF	TGTGCCAGCAACTACGGAATGAACACTGAAGCTTTCTTT
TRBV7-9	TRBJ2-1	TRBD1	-	CASSPAGTGAISSYNEQFF	TGTGCCAGCAGCCCCGCCGGGACAGGGGCTATCAGCTCCTACAATGAGCAGTTCTTC
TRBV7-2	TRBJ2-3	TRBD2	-	CASSPSGGETQYF	TGTGCCAGCAGTCCAAGCGGGGGGGAAACGCAGTATTTT
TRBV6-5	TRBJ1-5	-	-	CASSPGRGQPQHF	TGTGCCAGCAGCCCCGGTCGCGGTCAGCCCCAGCATTTT
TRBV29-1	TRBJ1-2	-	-	CSVEAQGSYGYTF	TGCAGCGTTGAAGCTCAGGGAAGCTATGGCTACACCTTC
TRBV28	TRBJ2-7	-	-	CASRGTTSSYEQYF	TGTGCCAGCAGAGGGACAACAAGCTCCTACGAGCAGTACTTC
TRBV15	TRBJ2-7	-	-	CATSRDQGSYEQYF	TGTGCCACCAGCAGAGATCAGGGGTCCTACGAGCAGTACTTC
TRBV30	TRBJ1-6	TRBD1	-	CAWTGTGKSPLHF	TGTGCCTGGACCGGGACAGGAAAATCACCCCTCCACTTT
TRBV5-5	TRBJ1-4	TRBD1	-	CASSRDRATGGEKLFF	TGTGCCAGCAGCCGGGACAGGGCAACGGGAGGGGAAAAACTGTTTTTT
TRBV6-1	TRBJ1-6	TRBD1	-	CASSPRGWDSPLHF	TGTGCCAGCAGTCCCAGGGGGTGGGATTCACCCCTCCACTTT
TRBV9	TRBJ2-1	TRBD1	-	CASSVPRQGGYNEQFF	TGTGCCAGCAGCGTACCCAGACAGGGCGGATACAATGAGCAGTTCTTC
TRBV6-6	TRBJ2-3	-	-	CASSYLDTQYF	TGTGCCAGCAGTTATCTGGATACGCAGTATTTT
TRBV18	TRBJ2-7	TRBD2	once	CASSSMSGELHEQYF	TGTGCCAGCTCCTCTATGAGCGGGGAACTTCACGAGCAGTACTTC
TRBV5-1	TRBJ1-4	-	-	CASSLDGRTNEKLFF	TGCGCCAGCAGCTTGGATGGCAGGACTAATGAAAAACTGTTTTTT
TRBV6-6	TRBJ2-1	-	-	CASSYGGEQFF	TGTGCCAGCAGTTATGGCGGTGAGCAGTTCTTC
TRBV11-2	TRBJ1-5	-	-	CASSAISQRGSTDTQHF	TGTGCCAGCAGCGCTATCTCCCAGCGGGGTAGCACAGATACGCAGCATTTT
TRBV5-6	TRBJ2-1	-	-	CASSYGTGPGDEQFF	TGTGCCAGCAGCTACGGAACAGGGCCCGGGGATGAGCAGTTCTTC
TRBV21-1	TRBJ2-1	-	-	CASRPSTGNEQFF	TGTGCCAGCAGGCCCTCAACAGGGAATGAGCAGTTCTTC
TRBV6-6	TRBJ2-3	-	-	CVSSKDYTDTQYF	TGTGTCAGCAGTAAGGACTACACAGATACGCAGTATTTT
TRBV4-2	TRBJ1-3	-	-	CASSQGGHSGNTIYF	TGTGCCAGCAGCCAAGGTGGACACAGTGGAAACACCATATATTTT
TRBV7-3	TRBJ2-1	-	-	CASSLYTEPPYNEQFF	TGTGCCAGCAGCTTATATACAGAGCCCCCCTACAATGAGCAGTTCTTC
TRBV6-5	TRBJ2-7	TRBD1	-	CASSRDRSLYYEQYF	TGTGCCAGCAGCCGGGACAGGTCCCTCTACTACGAGCAGTACTTC
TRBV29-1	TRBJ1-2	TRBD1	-	CSGRGTGLGGYTF	TGCAGCGGACGCGGGACAGGGTTAGGGGGCTACACCTTC
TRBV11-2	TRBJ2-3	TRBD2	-	CASSLAGGENTQYF	TGTGCCAGCAGCTTAGCGGGGGGGGAGAATACGCAGTATTTT
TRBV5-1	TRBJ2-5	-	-	CASSLTSKETQYF	TGCGCCAGCAGCTTGACTTCGAAAGAGACCCAGTACTTC
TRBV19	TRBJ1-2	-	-	CASSPPGLYYGYTF	TGTGCCAGTAGTCCCCCGGGACTCTACTATGGCTACACCTTC
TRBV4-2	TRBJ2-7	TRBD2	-	CASSQDFGRGAVIVQYF	TGTGCCAGCAGCCAAGATTTTGGGCGGGGGGCTGTGATTGTGCAGTACTTC
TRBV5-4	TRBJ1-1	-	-	CASSPSGSLNTEAFF	TGTGCCAGCAGCCCCTCCGGGAGTCTGAACACTGAAGCTTTCTTT
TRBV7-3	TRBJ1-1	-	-	CASSPGANTEAFF	TGTGCCAGCAGCCCCGGAGCGAACACTGAAGCTTTCTTT
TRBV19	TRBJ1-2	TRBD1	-	CASRRLDRGHGYTF	TGTGCCAGTAGACGACTCGACAGGGGGCATGGCTACACCTTC